The sequence of this T cell receptor beta chain was determined in a study of cytomegalovirus exposure and HLA in healthy donors. Amplification used 60 Vbeta primers and 13 Jbeta primers. The repertoire was sequenced with immunoSEQ multiplex PCR; TCRdb's copy has only in-frame clones and lacks some. The sample carries around 120,000 clones, 55% to 75% recorded once. Germline lookup yields CDR1 ENHRY and CDR2 SYGVKD. This CDR3 comprises 14 residues. Sequences were obtained from PBMCs. This TCR derives from a man aged 30-40 years in good health and CMV-seropositive. V and J are TRBV10-3 and TRBJ2-5, with 7 positions matching TRBD2. Near its end, the DNA agrees better with TRBJ2-7, so the J call may be wrong. The CDR3 bases are TGTGCCATCAACGACCCCCGCAGCGGGATCGAGCAGTACTTC. This sequence encodes CAINDPRSGIEQYF.